This T cell receptor (beta chain) was identified during a study of beta chain features in type 1 diabetes. About the study: Patients were similar to healthy donors in age and gender (as well as in cell yields). Findings and caveats of the study: The VDJ junctions of type 1 diabetes patients carried fewer insertions and more deletions. In all four CD4+ subsets, TCRB CDR3 length was significantly, moderately reduced in type 1 diabetes.

V lost 6 bases and J lost 4, with 8 bases in between. Germline CDR1 reads SGHKS; CDR2 reads YYEKEE (reference sequence). The CDR3 has 13 amino acids. What was sequenced were expressed TCRB transcripts, since all of the isolated RNA had been reverse transcribed. Repertoires were generated with immunoSEQ multiplex PCR, while TCRdb's copy carries only in-frame clones and drops some. The sample has 300,000 to 400,000 clones, 8% to 10% seen once. A word on this clone: Its target is unknown.

Central memory, naive, regulatory and stem cell-like memory CD4+ cells were sorted by CD45RO/CCR7/CD25/CD127/CD95/CD27. Material: central memory CD4+ T cells from blood. The TCR sequence derives from a man aged 30-40 years with type 1 diabetes. V usage is TRBV5-5 and J usage is TRBJ2-6; possibly TRBD1 for D (6 bases). CDR3 loop: CASIDRGANVLTF. The CDR3 DNA is TGTGCCAGCATCGACAGGGGGGCCAACGTCCTGACTTTC.